The clone carrying this TCR beta chain was counted at least ten times. The antigen remains unidentified. This sample was taken from a study of regulatory T cells in long-lasting Graves disease. Study outcomes and limitations: Persistent-disease Graves' patients showed less TCR diversity than new cases.

Trimming stripped 2 bases from V and 5 bases from J, with 21 bases between. The CDR3 runs to 17 residues. Germline lookup yields CDR1 MNHEY and CDR2 SVGEGT. This sample's time point: newly diagnosed GD, antithyroid drugs for less than 3 months. The authors made the TCR library using RNA they extracted from PBMCs. American Thyroid Association guidelines defined how Graves' disease was diagnosed. Relying on iRepertoire HTBI primers and Arm-PCR of CDR3 regions, the team built TCR beta libraries. MiXCR was run by TCRdb on the multiplex PCR reads, yielding one entry per CDR3 protein. The sample includes roughly 380,000 distinct CDR3 sequences, roughly 16% of them seen just once.

This receptor was taken from a female donor with Graves disease. The sample here was peripheral blood mononuclear cells (PBMCs), taken at new diagnosis, from a patient treated with antithyroid drugs. This chain links TRBV6-2 or TRBV6-3 with TRBJ1-2; D possibly corresponds to TRBD1 (5 bases). In DNA, the CDR3 is TGTGCCAGCAGTTACAGCGGGGACGCGGGGGTCGGATATGGCTACACCTTC. Residues: CASSYSGDAGVGYGYTF.